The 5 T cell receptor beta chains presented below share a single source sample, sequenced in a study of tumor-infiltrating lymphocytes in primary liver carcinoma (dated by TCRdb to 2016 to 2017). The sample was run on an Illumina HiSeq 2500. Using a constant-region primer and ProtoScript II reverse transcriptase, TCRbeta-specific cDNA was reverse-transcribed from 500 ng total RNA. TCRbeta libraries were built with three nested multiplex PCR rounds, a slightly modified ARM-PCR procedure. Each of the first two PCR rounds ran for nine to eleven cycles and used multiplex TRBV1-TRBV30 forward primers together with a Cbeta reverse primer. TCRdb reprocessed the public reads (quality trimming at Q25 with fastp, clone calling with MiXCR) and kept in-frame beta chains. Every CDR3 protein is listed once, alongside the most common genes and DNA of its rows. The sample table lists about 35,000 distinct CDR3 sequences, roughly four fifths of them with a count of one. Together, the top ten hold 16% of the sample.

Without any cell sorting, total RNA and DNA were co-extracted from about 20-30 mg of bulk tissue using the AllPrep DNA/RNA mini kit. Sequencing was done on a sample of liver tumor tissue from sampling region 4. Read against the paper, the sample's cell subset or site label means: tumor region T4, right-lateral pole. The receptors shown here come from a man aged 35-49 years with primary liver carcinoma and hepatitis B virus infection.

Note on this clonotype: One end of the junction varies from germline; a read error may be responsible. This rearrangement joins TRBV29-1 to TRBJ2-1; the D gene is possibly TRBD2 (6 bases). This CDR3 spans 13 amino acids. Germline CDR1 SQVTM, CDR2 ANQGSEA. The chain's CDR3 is CSVLAALYYEQLF. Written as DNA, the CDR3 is TGCAGCGTTTTAGCGGCACTCTACTATGAACAGTTATTC.

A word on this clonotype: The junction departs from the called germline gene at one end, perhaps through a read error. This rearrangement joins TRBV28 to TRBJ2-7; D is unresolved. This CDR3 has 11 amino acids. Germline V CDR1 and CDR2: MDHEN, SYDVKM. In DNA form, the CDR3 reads TGTGCCAACAGCCCCCGTTACGAGCGGTACTTC. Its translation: CANSPRYERYF.

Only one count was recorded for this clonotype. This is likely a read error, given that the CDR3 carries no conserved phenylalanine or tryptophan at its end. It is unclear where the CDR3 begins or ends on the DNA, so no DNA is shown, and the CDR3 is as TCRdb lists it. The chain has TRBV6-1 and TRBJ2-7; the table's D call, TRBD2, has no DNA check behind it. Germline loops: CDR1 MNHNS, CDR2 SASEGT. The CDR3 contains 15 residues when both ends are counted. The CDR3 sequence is CASSVVAGGPDEQYC.

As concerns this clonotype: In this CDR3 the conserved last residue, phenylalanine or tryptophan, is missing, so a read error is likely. In DNA form, the CDR3 reads TGTACTAGCAGCTTACGATGGACAGGGGAAAACGAGCAGTACTTA. This gives the protein CTSSLRWTGENEQYL. V usage is TRBV11-2 and J usage is TRBJ2-7, with 9 positions matching TRBD1. Germline V gene sequence: CDR1 SGHAT, CDR2 FQNNGV. This CDR3 spans 15 amino acids.

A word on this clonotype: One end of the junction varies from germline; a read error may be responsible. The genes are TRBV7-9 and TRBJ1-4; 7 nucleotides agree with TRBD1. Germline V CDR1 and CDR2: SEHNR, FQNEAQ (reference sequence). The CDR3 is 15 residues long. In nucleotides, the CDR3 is TGTGTCAGCAACTTCGGCCGGGACAGTAATGAAAAACTGTTTTTT. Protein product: CVSNFGRDSNEKLFF.